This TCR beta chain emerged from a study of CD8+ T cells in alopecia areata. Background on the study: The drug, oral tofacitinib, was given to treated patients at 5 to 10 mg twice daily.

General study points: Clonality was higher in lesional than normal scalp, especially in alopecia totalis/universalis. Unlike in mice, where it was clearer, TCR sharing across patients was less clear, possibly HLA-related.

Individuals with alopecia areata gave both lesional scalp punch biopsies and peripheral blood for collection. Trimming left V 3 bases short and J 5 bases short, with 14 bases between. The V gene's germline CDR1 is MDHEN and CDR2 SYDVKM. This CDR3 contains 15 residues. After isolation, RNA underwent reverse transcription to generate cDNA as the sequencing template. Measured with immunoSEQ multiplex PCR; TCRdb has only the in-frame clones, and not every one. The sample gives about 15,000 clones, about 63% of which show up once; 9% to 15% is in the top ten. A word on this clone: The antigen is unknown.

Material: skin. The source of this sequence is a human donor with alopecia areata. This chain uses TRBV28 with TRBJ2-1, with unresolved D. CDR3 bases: TGTGCCAGCAGTTTGGGCTCTTCTCCCAACAATGAGCAGTTCTTC. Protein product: CASSLGSSPNNEQFF.